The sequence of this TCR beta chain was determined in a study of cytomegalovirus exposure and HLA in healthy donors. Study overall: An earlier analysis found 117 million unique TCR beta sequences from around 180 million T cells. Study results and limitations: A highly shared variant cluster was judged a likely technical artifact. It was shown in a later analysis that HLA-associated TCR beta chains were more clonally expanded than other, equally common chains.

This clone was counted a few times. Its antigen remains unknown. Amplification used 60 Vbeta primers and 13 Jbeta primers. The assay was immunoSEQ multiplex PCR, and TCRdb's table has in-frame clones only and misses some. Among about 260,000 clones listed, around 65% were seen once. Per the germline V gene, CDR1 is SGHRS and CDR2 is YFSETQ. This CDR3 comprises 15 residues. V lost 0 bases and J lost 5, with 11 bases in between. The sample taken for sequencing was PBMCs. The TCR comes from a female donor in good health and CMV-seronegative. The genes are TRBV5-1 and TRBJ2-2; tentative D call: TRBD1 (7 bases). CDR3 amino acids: CASSLGQGGTGELFF. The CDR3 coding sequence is TGCGCCAGCAGCTTGGGACAGGGAGGAACCGGGGAGCTGTTTTTT.